These 16 T cell receptor beta chains share one sample of origin, sequenced in a study of cytotoxic CD8 clonotypes in ibrutinib-treated CLL. Method: immunoSEQ multiplex PCR; TCRdb's copy keeps in-frame clones and lacks some. The sample lists more than 20,000 clones, about 68% occurring once. The material sequenced was PBMCs, taken before ibrutinib treatment. Source of these receptors: a human donor with chronic lymphocytic leukemia.

The CDR3 nucleotides are TGTGCCAGCAGTGAAGGACTCTACAATGAGCAGTTCTTC. Translation: CASSEGLYNEQFF. The rearrangement uses TRBV2 and TRBJ2-1; unclear D gene. CDR3 length: 13 residues. Germline CDR1 reads SNHLY; CDR2 reads FYNNEI. Trimming pared 1 base from V and 3 bases from J, leaving 4 bases between.

The CDR3 loop reads CASSPPDRVTDTQYF. In DNA form, the CDR3 reads TGTGCCAGCTCACCGCCGGACAGGGTCACAGATACGCAGTATTTT. The chain carries TRBV18 and TRBJ2-3, with 8 bases that match TRBD1. The germline CDR1 and CDR2 sequences are KGHSH and LQKENI. The junction had 4 bases not matched to a gene; V was cut back by 3 bases and J by 2 bases. This CDR3 has 15 residues. Together with reference TRBV18 and TRBJ2-3, the CDR3 gives the full variable domain: NAGVMQNPRHLVRRRGQEARLRCSPMKGHSHVYWYRQLPEEGLKFMVYLQKENIIDESGMPKERFSAEFPKEGPSILRIQQVVRGDSAAYFCASSPPDRVTDTQYFGPGTRLTVL.

This rearrangement joins TRBV9 to TRBJ2-5, with TRBD2 matching 8 bases. Germline trimming cut 3 bases from V and 5 bases from J; bases unmatched to any gene: 6. CDR1 is SGDLS, CDR2 YYNGEE, per germline. CDR3 length equals 14 residues. As DNA, the CDR3 is TGTGCCAGCAGCGCAAAAGCGGGAGCGGAGACCCAGTACTTC. Protein sequence: CASSAKAGAETQYF.

This chain connects TRBV29-1 to TRBJ2-7; TRBD2 agrees at 7 bases. V lost 6 bases to trimming and J lost 7 bases; unmatched junction nucleotides: 12. The CDR3 sequence is 13 residues long. Germline-derived CDR1 and CDR2 are SQVTM and ANQGSEA. The CDR3 DNA reads TGCAGCGTCCCGGGAGGCCCGATGGGAGAGCAGTACTTC. This translates into CSVPGGPMGEQYF.

The chain employs TRBV27 and TRBJ2-3; the match to TRBD2 covers 9 bases. The V gene's germline CDR1 is MNHEY and CDR2 SMNVEV (reference sequence). Trimming took 2 bases from V and 1 from J; bases not matched to a gene: 7. There are 17 residues in the CDR3. This CDR3 is CASSLRGRAVGTDTQYF. The CDR3 nucleotides are TGTGCCAGCAGTTTACGCGGGAGGGCCGTTGGCACAGATACGCAGTATTTT.

The J gene is TRBJ2-7, the V gene TRBV7-3; D is unclear. This CDR3 region has 13 residues. The V end lost 3 bases, the J end lost 6 bases, and 12 bases lay between the germline ends. Per germline, CDR1 SGHTA and CDR2 FQGTGA. DNA for the CDR3: TGTGCCAGCAGCTTTTCTTCAGGTTCCGAGCAGTACTTC. The encoded protein is CASSFSSGSEQYF.

This clone is medium-sized. The chain recombines TRBV10-3 with TRBJ2-7, with a tentative D call TRBD2 (6 bases). V lost 7 bases to trimming and J lost 0 bases, with 13 bases between them. Germline values: CDR1 ENHRY, CDR2 SYGVKD. CDR3 length: 14 residues. This CDR3 is CAITTPGSSYEQYF. CDR3 DNA: TGTGCCATCACCACCCCCGGGAGCTCCTACGAGCAGTACTTC.

The V and J genes are TRBV2 and TRBJ2-5, with 7 bases aligning to TRBD2. V was pared by 2 bases and J by 1 base, with 7 bases of the junction left unmatched. This CDR3 contains 16 residues. Germline-derived CDR1 and CDR2 are SNHLY and FYNNEI. The CDR3 sequence is CASSEWGGALQETQYF. For the CDR3, the DNA is TGTGCCAGCAGTGAATGGGGGGGTGCCCTCCAAGAGACCCAGTACTTC.

The chain employs TRBV2 and TRBJ2-2, with 8 positions matching TRBD1. In germline, CDR1 is SNHLY, CDR2 FYNNEI. CDR3 length: 15 residues. After removal of 4 bases from V and 5 bases from J, the junction contained 6 bases not matched to a gene. CDR3 in amino acids: CASSVIQGVTGELFF. CDR3 in DNA: TGTGCCAGCAGTGTTATACAGGGGGTTACCGGGGAGCTGTTTTTT.

J is TRBJ1-1 and V is TRBV9; D might be TRBD1 (6 bases). Germline CDR1 reads SGDLS; CDR2 reads YYNGEE. V shed 0 bases and J shed 0 bases, with 12 bases lying between them. The CDR3 consists of 16 residues. The CDR3: CASSVGMGTLNTEAFF. Here the CDR3 DNA reads TGTGCCAGCAGCGTAGGGATGGGGACACTGAACACTGAAGCTTTCTTT. The variable domain in full, with the rest retrieved from reference TRBV9 and TRBJ1-1, is DSGVTQTPKHLITATGQRVTLRCSPRSGDLSVYWYQQSLDQGLQFLIQYYNGEERAKGNILERFSAQQFPDLHSELNLSSLELGDSALYFCASSVGMGTLNTEAFFGQGTRLTVV.

The V and J genes are TRBV2 and TRBJ2-7; TRBD1 matches at 7 bases. There are 12 residues in the CDR3. The ends lost 4 bases at V and 6 bases at J; junction bases unmatched: 3. Germline CDR1 and CDR2: SNHLY and FYNNEI. In DNA, the CDR3 is TGTGCCAGCAGTGTCAGGGGGATCGAGCAGTACTTC. Amino acids: CASSVRGIEQYF.

V is TRBV30 and J is TRBJ1-1, with TRBD1 matching 9 bases. The CDR3 totals 14 residues. V lost 1 base, J lost 14 bases, and 14 bases stayed unmatched. Per the germline V gene, CDR1 is GTSNPN and CDR2 is SVGIG (reference sequence). CDR3 sequence reads: CAWSAVSRQGVIFF. The CDR3, as DNA: TGTGCCTGGAGTGCAGTGTCTAGACAGGGGGTTATCTTCTTT.

Of note for this clone: Germline is not matched at one junction end, which may reflect a read error. This chain links TRBV15 with TRBJ1-4, with D maybe TRBD1 (6 bases). CDR1 and CDR2 (germline): LNHNV, YYDKDF (reference sequence). The CDR3 is 16 amino acids. Written as DNA, the CDR3 is TGTGCCACCAGCCGAGAGAAAGGGGGGATTAATGAAAAACTGTTTTTT. Protein product: CATSREKGGINEKLFF.

This chain connects TRBV18 to TRBJ2-7; D remains ambiguous. V lost 3 bases to trimming and J lost 1 base, with 10 bases between them. CDR1 and CDR2 from the germline V gene are KGHSH and LQKENI. This CDR3 has 14 residues. The CDR3 here is CASSPTTESYEQYF. The CDR3 bases are TGTGCCAGCTCACCGACGACTGAATCCTACGAGCAGTACTTC.

The chain has TRBV5-5 and TRBJ2-2; D remains unclear. Deletions cut 3 bases from V and 6 bases from J, with 18 bases between. Germline values: CDR1 SGHKS, CDR2 YYEKEE (reference sequence). The CDR3 runs 16 residues. The CDR3 reads CASSSKQLWGSGELFF. The CDR3, as DNA: TGTGCCAGCAGCTCGAAGCAGCTTTGGGGTTCCGGGGAGCTGTTTTTT.

The gene calls are TRBV10-3 and TRBJ1-3, with 10 positions matching TRBD1. J lost 3 bases, V lost 10 bases, and 12 bases had no gene match. Germline V gene data show CDR1 as ENHRY and CDR2 as SYGVKD. This CDR3 comprises 16 residues. The CDR3 is CASWGQGKLGGNTIYF. CDR3 nucleotide sequence: TGTGCCAGCTGGGGACAGGGGAAGTTGGGTGGAAACACCATATATTTT.